Shown below are 9 T cell receptor beta chains from a single sample sequenced in a study of control samples from healthy donors and cancer patients. Profiling relied on immunoSEQ multiplex PCR, and the TCRdb table lists in-frame clones only, not all of them. The repertoire holds about 170,000 clones, with roughly 94% as singletons. The sample was blood. These receptors came from a woman aged 18-29 years in good health.

V gene TRBV27 combines with J gene TRBJ2-2; a possible D gene is TRBD2 (7 bases). The CDR3 covers 14 residues. Germline lookup yields CDR1 MNHEY and CDR2 SMNVEV (reference sequence). V was clipped by 4 bases and J by 7 bases, with 13 bases between them. CDR3 residues: CASSWGGRGGELFF. The CDR3 DNA follows: TGTGCCAGCAGTTGGGGGGGGCGGGGCGGGGAGCTGTTTTTT.

The V and J genes are TRBV9 and TRBJ2-2; TRBD1 might be the D (6 bases). The germline CDR1 and CDR2 sequences are SGDLS and YYNGEE. V lost 0 bases to trimming and J lost 4 bases, with 16 bases between them. The CDR3 runs 17 residues. CDR3 bases: TGTGCCAGCAGCGTAGCTACGTTGGGGGCCGGCACCGGGGAGCTGTTTTTT. It is translated as CASSVATLGAGTGELFF.

This clone appeared a single time. CDR3 in DNA: TGTGCCAGCAGGACAGGTGGGAACACTGAAGCTTTCTTT. As protein: CASRTGGNTEAFF. The chain combines TRBV5-4 with TRBJ1-1, with a tentative D call TRBD1 (6 bases). This CDR3 has 13 residues. Trimming removed 5 bases from V and 1 base from J, with 9 bases in between. Germline V gene lookup returns CDR1 SGHNT and CDR2 YYREEE (reference sequence).

The V gene is TRBV29-1, the J gene TRBJ1-1, with 8 positions matching TRBD1. The CDR3 has 12 residues. CDR1 SQVTM and CDR2 ANQGSEA come from the germline V gene. V trimming: 7 bases; J trimming: 7 bases; junction bases outside the gene matches: 8. The CDR3: CSGSQGAYEAFF. The CDR3 bases are TGCAGCGGGTCGCAGGGGGCTTATGAAGCTTTCTTT.

This sequence joins TRBV20-1 and TRBJ2-5; no reliable D call. Germline CDR1 reads DFQATT; CDR2 reads SNEGSKA (reference sequence). This CDR3 has 11 residues. V was pared by 5 bases and J by 0 bases, with 4 bases between. The CDR3 sequence: CSAQYQETQYF. CDR3 in DNA: TGCAGTGCTCAGTACCAAGAGACCCAGTACTTC.

This chain joins TRBV4-1 and TRBJ2-5; 7 nucleotides align to TRBD2. CDR1 and CDR2 (germline): MGHRA, YSYEKL. J was trimmed by 3 bases and V by 1 base; bases with no gene match: 2. The CDR3 is 14 amino acids. The CDR3 region has the DNA TGCGCCAGCAGCCAAGCTAGCGGAGAAGAGACCCAGTACTTC. This translates into CASSQASGEETQYF.

As regards this clone: An end of the junction does not agree with germline; a read error may underlie this. V usage is TRBV23-1 and J usage is TRBJ1-2, with a possible D match to TRBD1 (5 bases). TRBV23-1 is classed as an ORF, of uncertain function. CDR3 size: 8 residues. The CDR3, as DNA: TGCGCCAGCAGGGGGGAACCTTTC. As protein: CASRGEPF.

J is TRBJ1-2 and V is TRBV19; D unclear. CDR1 and CDR2 (germline): LNHDA, SQIVND (reference sequence). V was shortened by 3 bases and J by 3 bases, with 8 bases between the two germline ends. The CDR3 extends over 13 amino acids. This CDR3 reads CASSMDVDYGYTF. CDR3 sequence (DNA): TGTGCCAGTAGTATGGACGTGGACTATGGCTACACCTTC.

The chain couples TRBV6-5 to TRBJ1-4; weak D call: TRBD1 (5 bases). From germline, CDR1 is MNHEY and CDR2 SVGAGI. The CDR3 is made up of 12 amino acids. The V end lost 4 bases, the J end lost 6 bases, and 6 bases lay between the germline ends. The CDR3 here is CASSSTDEKLFF. Written as DNA, the CDR3 is TGTGCCAGCAGTTCGACAGATGAAAAACTGTTTTTT.